The sample holds one count of the clone carrying this TCR beta chain. Its target is not known. The stimulus was lysate of CMV-infected fibroblasts, around 9.3 ug/mL. CD40L-negative CD69-negative CD45RO-high memory CD4+ T cells were sorted as populations depleted of antigen-responding cells. The data were obtained in a study of persistence of HIV-infected CD4 T cells. As for the study in general: Suppressive ART had lasted a median of about 8 years. Multiple blood draws of up to about 180 mL, except two donors with single leukapheresis.

The germline CDR1 and CDR2 sequences are MDHEN and SYDVKM. The CDR3 is 14 amino acids. The trim removed 7 bases at V and 1 base at J, leaving 4 bases unmatched. The immunoSEQ assay was version 4, run in survey mode. Measured with immunoSEQ multiplex PCR; TCRdb has only the in-frame clones, and not every one. The table has tens of thousands of clones, roughly four fifths seen once. The V gene is TRBV28, the J gene TRBJ1-2, with 9 bases lining up with TRBD1. Source: CD4+ T cells sorted from PBMCs after approximately 20-hour stimulation, taken from a patient who received antiretroviral therapy. The clonotype was recovered from an adult man with HIV who was CMV-seropositive. Here the CDR3 DNA reads TGTGCCAGCACCCAGGGACAGGGTAACTATGGCTACACCTTC. Its protein product is CASTQGQGNYGYTF.